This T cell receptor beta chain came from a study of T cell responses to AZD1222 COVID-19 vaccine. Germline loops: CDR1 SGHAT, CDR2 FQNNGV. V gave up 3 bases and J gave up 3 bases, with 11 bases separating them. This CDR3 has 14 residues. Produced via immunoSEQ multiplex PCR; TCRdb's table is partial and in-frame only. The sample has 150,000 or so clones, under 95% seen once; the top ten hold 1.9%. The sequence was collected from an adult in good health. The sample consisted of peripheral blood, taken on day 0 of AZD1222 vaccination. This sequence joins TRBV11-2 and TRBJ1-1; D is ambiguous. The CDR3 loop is CASSLGKDYTEAFF. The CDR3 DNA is TGTGCCAGCAGCTTGGGGAAAGATTACACTGAAGCTTTCTTT.